The 11 T cell receptor beta chains below were found in one sample sequenced in a study of T cells after yellow fever vaccination. Via MiXCR, TCRdb re-called the 5' RACE reads, giving one row per CDR3 protein. The sample includes some 400,000 distinct CDR3 sequences, approximately 5.7% of them seen just once. The starting material was PBMCs, obtained 5 days after the yellow fever booster vaccination. The receptors come from a man aged 25 to 45 who received the YFV17D yellow fever vaccine.

This clonotype was counted ten times or more. J is TRBJ2-2 and V is TRBV7-2; 7 bases are shared with TRBD1. The length of the CDR3 is 16 residues. V lost 4 bases to trimming and J lost 4 bases; unmatched junction nucleotides: 9. The V gene's germline CDR1 is SGHTA and CDR2 FQGNSA. Written as DNA, the CDR3 is TGTGCCAGCAGCTACCCGACAGGGTGGGCCACCGGGGAGCTGTTTTTT. Its translation: CASSYPTGWATGELFF.

This clonotype was observed a few times. DNA for the CDR3: TGCAGTGCTAGAGATGTGGCAGGGTTAAGCACCGGGGAGCTGTTTTTT. Translation gives CSARDVAGLSTGELFF. The chain couples TRBV20-1 to TRBJ2-2; tentatively, D is TRBD1 (5 bases). The CDR3 loop spans 16 amino acids. The V and J ends lost 0 bases and 4 bases respectively, with 15 bases between them. Germline CDR1 is DFQATT and CDR2 is SNEGSKA (reference sequence).

In this sample, this clonotype turned up many times. The chain uses TRBV19 and TRBJ2-1; TRBD1 matches 8 bases. Germline V CDR1 and CDR2: LNHDA, SQIVND (reference sequence). The CDR3 runs 14 residues. The junction had 5 bases not matched to a gene; V was cut back by 3 bases and J by 7 bases. CDR3 in DNA: TGTGCCAGTAGTATTAAGACAGGGGTAAATGAGCAGTTCTTC. It specifies CASSIKTGVNEQFF.

The V and J genes are TRBV5-1 and TRBJ2-7, with TRBD1 matching 8 bases. In germline, CDR1 is SGHRS, CDR2 YFSETQ. With V trimmed by 4 bases and J by 3 bases, 6 bases remained unmatched. This CDR3 has 14 amino acids. The CDR3 region is CASSMDRANYEQYF. In DNA, the CDR3 is TGCGCCAGCAGCATGGACAGGGCAAACTACGAGCAGTACTTC.

The chain combines TRBV30 with TRBJ2-7; D gene ambiguous. This CDR3 is built from 12 residues. Between the trimmed V and J ends, which lost 0 bases and 6 bases, there was a span of 9 bases. The germline CDR1 and CDR2 sequences are GTSNPN and SVGIG (reference sequence). CDR3 protein: CAWSVPWGEQYF. The CDR3 nucleotides are TGTGCCTGGAGTGTACCATGGGGCGAGCAGTACTTC. Variable domain in full (rest from reference TRBV30 and TRBJ2-7): SQTIHQWPATLVQPVGSPLSLECTVEGTSNPNLYWYRQAAGRGLQLLFYSVGIGQISSEVPQNLSASRPQDRQFILSSKKLLLSDSGFYLCAWSVPWGEQYFGPGTRLTVT.

This clonotype was counted between two and nine times. The chain joins TRBV20-1 to TRBJ1-2; TRBD1 might be the D (6 bases). CDR1 is DFQATT and CDR2 is SNEGSKA in the germline V gene (reference sequence). The CDR3 spans 15 residues. V was clipped by 0 bases and J by 6 bases, with 17 bases between them. In DNA, the CDR3 is TGCAGTGCTAGAGATACGGACAGTAGAATGGATGGCTACACCTTC. It encodes CSARDTDSRMDGYTF.

The chain carries TRBV7-9 and TRBJ2-3; weak D call: TRBD1 (5 bases). V shed 8 bases and J shed 3 bases, with 18 bases lying between them. The CDR3 has 15 residues. Germline V lookup: CDR1 SEHNR, CDR2 FQNEAQ (reference sequence). CDR3 DNA sequence: TGTGCCAGCCTCAAGGACACCCTTTGGACAGATACGCAGTATTTT. Its protein product is CASLKDTLWTDTQYF.

This clonotype was counted between two and nine times. The V call is TRBV9, the J call TRBJ2-7; 12 bases are a match to TRBD2. CDR3 length equals 15 residues. The germline V gene encodes CDR1 SGDLS and CDR2 YYNGEE. J lost 2 bases, V lost 3 bases, and 3 bases had no gene match. CDR3: CASSETSGRTYEQYF. CDR3 DNA: TGTGCCAGCAGCGAGACTAGCGGGAGAACCTACGAGCAGTACTTC.

This clonotype was seen a few times. This chain links TRBV19 with TRBJ2-4; D may be TRBD1 (5 bases). V shed 5 bases and J shed 4 bases, with 9 bases lying between them. CDR3 length: 13 residues. The V gene's germline CDR1 is LNHDA and CDR2 SQIVND (reference sequence). In DNA form, the CDR3 reads TGTGCCAGTAGTCCGGACAAAAAAAACATTCAGTACTTC. It codes for CASSPDKKNIQYF. The variable domain in full, with the rest retrieved from reference TRBV19 and TRBJ2-4, is DGGITQSPKYLFRKEGQNVTLSCEQNLNHDAMYWYRQDPGQGLRLIYYSQIVNDFQKGDIAEGYSVSREKKESFPLTVTSAQKNPTAFYLCASSPDKKNIQYFGAGTRLSVL.

This clonotype was seen ten or more times. The CDR3 bases are TGTGCCAGCAGCTTGGATGGAACTAGCACAGATACGCAGTATTTT. This codes for CASSLDGTSTDTQYF. V and J are TRBV5-6 and TRBJ2-3, with D hard to call. CDR3 length: 15 amino acids. The V end lost 0 bases, the J end lost 0 bases, and 8 bases lay between the germline ends. Germline V lookup: CDR1 SGHDT, CDR2 YYEEEE. The whole variable domain, filled in from reference TRBV5-6 and TRBJ2-3, reads DAGVTQSPTHLIKTRGQQVTLRCSPKSGHDTVSWYQQALGQGPQFIFQYYEEEERQRGNFPDRFSGHQFPNYSSELNVNALLLGDSALYLCASSLDGTSTDTQYFGPGTRLTVL.

There are many counts of this clonotype. The chain carries TRBV29-1 and TRBJ2-7; D is ambiguous. The CDR3 is 12 residues long. Trimming took off 5 bases at V and 2 bases at J, with 10 bases between the two ends. The germline gives CDR1 SQVTM, CDR2 ANQGSEA. CDR3 region: CSVRANTYEQYF. CDR3 nucleotides: TGCAGCGTTCGAGCGAATACCTACGAGCAGTACTTC.